This T cell receptor (beta chain) came from a study of T cell responses to AZD1222 COVID-19 vaccine. Overall study context: Pooled samples include second doses given at about 4 or 12 weeks.

Profiled with immunoSEQ multiplex PCR; TCRdb holds only in-frame clones, not every one. Of approximately 150,000 clones listed, 92% are singletons. The germline gives CDR1 LGHDT, CDR2 YNNKEL (reference sequence). The CDR3 runs 15 residues. The germline V and J ends were trimmed by 4 bases and 3 bases, with 12 bases remaining between them. Note on this clone: Antigen specificity is unknown.

Study results and caveats: Regions left unmutated in variants are reportedly the target of nearly half of spike-specific TCRs. At study baseline, merely six AZD1222 recipients were seropositive. Mostly white British, mostly female donors; authors suggested clonal diversity may be underestimated.

Sequencing was performed on peripheral blood, taken on day 0 of AZD1222 vaccination. V and J are TRBV3-1 (or the pseudogene TRBV3-2) and TRBJ2-2; D is unclear. This receptor was identified in an adult in good health. For the CDR3, the DNA is TGTGCCAGCAGCCCCACACTGATAGACACCGGGGAGCTGTTTTTT. Its protein is CASSPTLIDTGELFF.